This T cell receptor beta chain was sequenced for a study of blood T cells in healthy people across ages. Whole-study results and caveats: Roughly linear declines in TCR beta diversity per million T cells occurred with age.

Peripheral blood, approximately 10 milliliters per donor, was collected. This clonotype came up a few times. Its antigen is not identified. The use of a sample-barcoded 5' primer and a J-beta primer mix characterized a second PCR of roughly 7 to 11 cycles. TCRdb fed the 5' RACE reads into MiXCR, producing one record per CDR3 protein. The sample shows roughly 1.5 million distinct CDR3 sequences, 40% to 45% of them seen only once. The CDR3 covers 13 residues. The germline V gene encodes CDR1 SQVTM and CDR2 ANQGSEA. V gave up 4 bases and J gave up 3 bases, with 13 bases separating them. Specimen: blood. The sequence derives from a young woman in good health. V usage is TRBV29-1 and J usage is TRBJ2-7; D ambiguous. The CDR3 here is CSVVAGWGYEQYF. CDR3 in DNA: TGCAGCGTTGTGGCCGGCTGGGGCTACGAGCAGTACTTC.